This record concerns one T cell receptor (beta chain) sequence. The data were taken from a study of blood T cell repertoires in COVID-19. Across the study: The cDNA or gDNA used as material had been derived from T cells, B-cell-depleted T cells, or PBMCs.

The V gene end was trimmed by 4 bases and the J gene end by 4 bases; junction bases not matched to a gene: 7. This CDR3 has 14 amino acids. Looked up from germline, CDR1 is GTSNPN and CDR2 is SVGIG (reference sequence). In the authors' workflow: Estimation of nucleated cell counts was performed using reference gene primer amplification. Profiling relied on immunoSEQ multiplex PCR, and the TCRdb table lists in-frame clones only, not all of them. V and J calls and clone size are given by that table; D and trimming were obtained from the DNA. The sample has 270,000 or so clones, around 86% seen once. The chain combines TRBV30 with TRBJ2-1; 7 bases line up with TRBD1. Sequenced material: peripheral blood. The sequence came from a man aged 35-49 years with active or convalescent COVID-19. The CDR3 is CAWNPDRYYNEQFF. CDR3 in DNA: TGTGCCTGGAACCCGGACAGGTATTACAATGAGCAGTTCTTC.